This TCR beta chain was sequenced for a study of response to subunit inactivated influenza vaccine. MiXCR, applied by TCRdb to the RT-PCR reads, yields one record per CDR3 protein. Of under 800,000 distinct CDR3 sequences listed, approximately 15% are singletons. General study findings and limits: Every seasonal influenza vaccination brings in few new T cells, the authors suggested.

Germline-derived CDR1 and CDR2 are SNHLY and FYNNEI. The CDR3 is 13 residues long. Trimming took off 6 bases at V and 2 bases at J, with 11 bases between the two ends. Note on this clonotype: Its antigen is currently unknown.

The origin of this receptor is a man in his fifties who received an inactivated influenza vaccine. This specimen consisted of PBMCs from blood, obtained roughly 15 days before vaccination. The V gene is TRBV2, the J gene TRBJ2-7; TRBD1 or TRBD2 may be the D gene (5 bases each). The CDR3 sequence: CASRWDRTYEQYF. For the CDR3, the DNA is TGTGCCAGCAGGTGGGACCGCACCTACGAGCAGTACTTC. Full variable domain (missing parts from reference TRBV2 and TRBJ2-7): EPEVTQTPSHQVTQMGQEVILRCVPISNHLYFYWYRQILGQKVEFLVSFYNNEISEKSEIFDDQFSVERPDGSNFTLKIRSTKLEDSAMYFCASRWDRTYEQYFGPGTRLTVT.